The source of this T cell receptor (beta chain) is a study of vaccination and CD4 T cells after COVID-19. Overall study: Post-COVID samples had a sampling time that fell a median roughly 100 days after diagnosis (range 35 to 161). Stimuli were overlapping spike peptide pools of SARS-CoV-2 and three common cold coronaviruses (HCoV-NL63, HCoV-OC43, HCoV-229E). Study outcomes and limitations: Researchers report that 304 of 307 vaccine-specific clones in convalescent patients proved spike mono-reactive.

An Oncomine TCR Beta short-read assay was used to sequence the DNA from cultured CD4+ T cells. TCRdb processed the PCR reads anew with MiXCR; each CDR3 protein has one entry. The sample yields around 15,000 distinct CDR3 sequences, 52% seen once. Treatment of the sample: roughly ten-day PBMC culture with coronavirus spike peptide pools or control peptides (ViraFEST assay). Germline V gene sequence: CDR1 DFQATT, CDR2 SNEGSKA (reference sequence). V was shortened by 1 base and J by 1 base, with 13 bases between the two germline ends. The CDR3 is made up of 15 amino acids. This clonotype was seen a few times. The antigen is unknown.

This sequence was found in a human donor who had recovered from COVID-19. The genes are TRBV20-1 and TRBJ1-1; weak D call: TRBD1 (6 bases). The sample comprised CD4+ T cells from blood, cultured in vitro. CDR3 residues: CSARVTGRGNTEAFF. For the CDR3, the DNA is TGCAGTGCTAGAGTGACAGGCCGAGGGAACACTGAAGCTTTCTTT.